This T cell receptor (beta chain) came from a study of control samples from healthy donors and cancer patients. Clones were sequenced by immunoSEQ multiplex PCR, and TCRdb holds only the in-frame ones, with some missing. The table has 60,000 to 100,000 clones, about nine tenths seen once. This CDR3 has 17 residues. V dropped 1 base and J dropped 3 bases, with 15 bases sitting between them. CDR1 and CDR2 (germline): KGHSH, LQKENI. Sequencing used blood. The chain is built from TRBV18 and TRBJ2-2, with D perhaps assigned TRBD1 or TRBD2 (7 bases each). The TCR comes from a man in his forties or fifties in good health. In DNA form, the CDR3 reads TGTGCCAGCTCACCACGACAGGGAGGGTCTTACACCGGGGAGCTGTTTTTT. Protein sequence: CASSPRQGGSYTGELFF.